The sequence of this T cell receptor beta chain was determined in a study of T cell responses to AZD1222 COVID-19 vaccine. Overall study: Whether given at about 4 or about 12 weeks, second doses were pooled.

Data came from immunoSEQ multiplex PCR; TCRdb stores just in-frame clones and leaves some out. The data hold tens of thousands of clones, with 85% to 95% observed a single time. This clone was found once. Its antigen is currently unknown. Per germline, CDR1 SEHNR and CDR2 FQNEAQ (reference sequence). The CDR3 has 15 residues. V was clipped by 3 bases and J by 2 bases, with 10 bases between them. Regarding the study as a whole: Unmutated variant regions reportedly attract nearly half of all spike-specific TCRs. The study sampled repertoires only after the peak T cell response.

This clonotype originated in an adult in good health. Sequenced material: peripheral blood, taken on day 0 of AZD1222 vaccination. The chain combines TRBV7-9 with TRBJ2-2; maybe TRBD1 (6 bases). The CDR3 nucleotides read TGTGCCAGCAGCTTGTGGACAGCAAACACCGGGGAGCTGTTTTTT. The encoded protein is CASSLWTANTGELFF.